This T cell receptor (beta chain) emerged from a study of blood T cell repertoires in COVID-19. Study details: Whether acute or convalescent, the COVID-19 samples came from the United States, Italy and Spain. In each case, the material was cDNA or gDNA derived from T cells, B-cell-depleted T cells, or PBMCs.

In the original analysis: Estimation of nucleated cell counts was performed using reference gene primer amplification. The method was immunoSEQ multiplex PCR; TCRdb's version includes in-frame clones alone and lacks a portion of them. V and J calls and clone size are given by that table; D and trimming were obtained from the DNA. The sample lists about 360,000 clones; approximately 86% were seen once. Followed longitudinally, the Seattle patients had been enrolled during active infection. This clone has a handful of counts. The TCR originated in a woman aged 60-70 years with COVID-19, enrolled during active disease. Material: peripheral blood.

In DNA, the CDR3 is TGTGCCAGCAGCACAGGGCTCTCGAACACTGAAGCTTTCTTT. This encodes CASSTGLSNTEAFF. This chain links TRBV7-2 with TRBJ1-1; possibly TRBD1 for D (6 bases). The germline CDR1 and CDR2 sequences are SGHTA and FQGNSA. This CDR3 contains 14 residues. The V gene lost 5 bases and the J gene lost 1 base, with 11 bases spanning the gap.